A selection of T cell receptor beta chains follows, all from one sample in a study of blood T cell repertoires in COVID-19. The repertoire was sequenced with immunoSEQ multiplex PCR; TCRdb's copy has only in-frame clones and lacks some. The table lists 150,000 to 200,000 clones, more than 65% of them singletons. Sequenced material: peripheral blood. The receptors originated from a woman between 55 and 75 years old with COVID-19, enrolled during active disease. The CDR3 runs from the conserved cysteine through the conserved F or W. Fields, in order: V gene, CDR3 protein.

TRBV6-5	CASSYSGGINSPLHF
TRBV5-1	CASSSRDVDNEQFF
TRBV27	CASSLWPGSGGVSDTQYF
TRBV11-3	CASSLGDQETQYF
TRBV5-8	CASVVTKGTLYGYTF
TRBV5-1	CASSLGDRDQETQYF
TRBV5-1	CASLAGAVTGELFF
TRBV5-4	CASSRDRASYEQYF
TRBV7-2	CASSLDSGGLNNEKLFF
TRBV13	CASSQTPQGWGTIYF
TRBV28	CASRTLGLTSSYEQYF
TRBV7-6	CASSRLLLTDGEEQFF
TRBV6-6	CASSAGTARIEAFF
TRBV30	CAYRQGSYNEQFF
TRBV5-1	CASARDRQNTEAFF
TRBV7-6	CASSLASGADTGELFF
TRBV10-3	CAISDGQTNEQFF
TRBV19	CASSIMGDRADTEAFF
TRBV7-3	CASSLTGSGATDTQYF
TRBV11-2	CASSLSGGLTYGYTF
TRBV7-9	CASSLGVLNYGYTF
TRBV18	CASSPPEWPGIGGYTF
TRBV29-1	CSDRVGNTEAFF
TRBV2	CASRIDTSTNTGELFF
TRBV5-1	CASSFSGGNTGELFF
TRBV10-3	CAISGDRQGDSPLHF
TRBV28	CASSFVRDSSGANVLTF
TRBV5-5	CASSPWRGWGTEAFF
TRBV7-8	CASSLVGQSNEKLFF
TRBV7-2	CASSFHGQGGTEAFF
TRBV5-6	CASSRRVGSNQPQHF
TRBV16	CASSQRGETQYF
TRBV6-1	CASSDGTTNTEAFF
TRBV12-3/TRBV12-4	CASRWTGRNTIYF
TRBV4-1	CASSQPRQSTEAFF
TRBV7-2	CASSTLRATNEKLFF
TRBV2	CATSGEPNYGYTF
TRBV19	CASSIEAGGGYEQYF
TRBV5-6	CASSRNRDRGAQPQHF
TRBV19	CASSVQSIGELFF
TRBV3-1/TRBV3-2	CASSQVAAPQETQYF
TRBV6-5	CASRLTGVGGETQYF
TRBV18	CASSPSQGAATNEKLFF
TRBV30	CAWSSTRTSGSLREQFF
TRBV28	CASSLPRGSAKNIQYF
TRBV7-2	CASSLAGVDQPQHF
TRBV28	CASKRTSGRGKNIQYF
TRBV11-2	CASSLVRVGGELFF
TRBV7-2	CASSLAGQYEQYF
TRBV30	CAWRVGIRAGVVRLTGELFF
TRBV6-2/TRBV6-3	CASSYRNSGRGSSYEQYF
TRBV19	CASSPPLARVNNEQFF
TRBV2	CASRTGTRTGELFF
TRBV3-1/TRBV3-2	CASSGGAPQETQYF
TRBV6-5	CASSSMGGVGGGYTF